This T cell receptor beta chain is from a study of T cells in Graves' hyperthyroidism and ophthalmopathy. For ophthalmopathy patients, the Clinical Activity Score was at least 3 and the NOSPECS grade at least 4; duration was under 3 months. Out of 8.5 to 10 ml of fresh peripheral blood came the PBMCs. Study observations and caveats: Progression to ophthalmopathy was predicted a median of about six months early. The majority of expanded thyroid clonotypes above 0.001 also appeared in blood.

Amplification of TCR beta CDR3 regions used RNA as the template. HTBI primers were the set used in a first-round RT-PCR of the TCR CDR3. Via MiXCR, TCRdb re-called the multiplex PCR reads, giving one row per CDR3 protein. This repertoire shows about half a million distinct CDR3 sequences, around 16% found once; its top ten account for around 32%. About this clonotype: What it recognizes is unknown.

The receptor comes from a woman aged 25 to 45 with Graves' ophthalmopathy. Sequenced input: blood.

CDR3 residues: CASSPGQGREQFF. The DNA of the CDR3 is TGCGCCAGCAGCCCAGGACAGGGCCGGGAGCAGTTCTTC. V gene TRBV4-3 combines with J gene TRBJ2-1; 8 nucleotides match TRBD1. The CDR3 is 13 residues long. Germline V gives CDR1 LGHNA, CDR2 YSLEER. J was trimmed by 10 bases and V by 4 bases; bases with no gene match: 6.